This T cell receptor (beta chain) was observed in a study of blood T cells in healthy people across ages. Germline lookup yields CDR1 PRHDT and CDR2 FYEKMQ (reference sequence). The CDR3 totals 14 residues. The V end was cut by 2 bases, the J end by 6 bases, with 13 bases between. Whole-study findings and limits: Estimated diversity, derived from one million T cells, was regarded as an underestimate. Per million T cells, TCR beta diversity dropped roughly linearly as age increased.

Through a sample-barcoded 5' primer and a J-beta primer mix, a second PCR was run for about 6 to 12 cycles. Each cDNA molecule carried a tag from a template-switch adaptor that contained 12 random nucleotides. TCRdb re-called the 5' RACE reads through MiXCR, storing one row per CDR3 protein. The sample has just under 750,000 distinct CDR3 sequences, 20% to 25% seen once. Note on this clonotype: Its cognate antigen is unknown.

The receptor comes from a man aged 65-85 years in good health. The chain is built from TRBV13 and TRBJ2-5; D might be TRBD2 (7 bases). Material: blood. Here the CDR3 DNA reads TGTGCCAGCAGCTTAAAGGGGGGGTCACAGACCCAGTACTTC. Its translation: CASSLKGGSQTQYF.